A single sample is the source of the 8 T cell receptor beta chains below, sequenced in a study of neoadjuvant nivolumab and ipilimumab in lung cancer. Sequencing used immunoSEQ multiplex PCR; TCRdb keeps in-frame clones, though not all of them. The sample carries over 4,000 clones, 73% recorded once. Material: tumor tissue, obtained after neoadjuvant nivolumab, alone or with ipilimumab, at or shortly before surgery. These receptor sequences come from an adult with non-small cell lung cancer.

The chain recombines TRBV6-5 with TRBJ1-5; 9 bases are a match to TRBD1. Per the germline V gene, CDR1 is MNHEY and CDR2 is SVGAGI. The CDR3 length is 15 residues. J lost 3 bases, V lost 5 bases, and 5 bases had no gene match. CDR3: CASSRGTGFNQPQHF. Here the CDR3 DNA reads TGTGCCAGCAGTAGGGGGACAGGGTTCAATCAGCCCCAGCATTTT.

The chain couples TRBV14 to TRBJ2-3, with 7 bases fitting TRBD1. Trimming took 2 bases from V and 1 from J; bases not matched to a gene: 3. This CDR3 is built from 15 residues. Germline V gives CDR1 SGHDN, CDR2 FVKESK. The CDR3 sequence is CASSQIGQGTDTQYF. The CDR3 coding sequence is TGTGCCAGCAGCCAAATAGGACAGGGCACAGATACGCAGTATTTT.

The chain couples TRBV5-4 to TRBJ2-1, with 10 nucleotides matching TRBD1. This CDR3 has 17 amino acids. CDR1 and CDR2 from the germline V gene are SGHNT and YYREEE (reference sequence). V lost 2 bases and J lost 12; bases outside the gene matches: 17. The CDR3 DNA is TGTGCCAGCAGCTTAGACCGACAGGGGGCTTCTCTTAAGGGGCAGTTCTTC. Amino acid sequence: CASSLDRQGASLKGQFF.

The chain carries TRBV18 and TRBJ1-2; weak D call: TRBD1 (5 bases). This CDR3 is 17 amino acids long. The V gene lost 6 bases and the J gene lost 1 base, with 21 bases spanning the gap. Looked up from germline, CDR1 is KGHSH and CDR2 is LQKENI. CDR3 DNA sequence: TGTGCCAGCTCCACCCGGGGGTCGCTCCAGAGTAACTATGGCTACACCTTC. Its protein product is CASSTRGSLQSNYGYTF.

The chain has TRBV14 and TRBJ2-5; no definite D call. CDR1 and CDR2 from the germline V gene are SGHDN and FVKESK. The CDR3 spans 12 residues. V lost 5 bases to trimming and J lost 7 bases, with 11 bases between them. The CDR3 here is CASSSGVGTQYF. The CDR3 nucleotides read TGTGCCAGCAGCAGTGGAGTCGGGACCCAGTACTTC.

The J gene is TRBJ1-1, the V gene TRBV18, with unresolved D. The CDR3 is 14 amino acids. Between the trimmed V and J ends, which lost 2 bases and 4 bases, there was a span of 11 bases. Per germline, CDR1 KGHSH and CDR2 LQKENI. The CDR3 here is CASSPEQLATEAFF. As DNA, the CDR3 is TGTGCCAGCTCACCAGAACAGTTGGCCACTGAAGCTTTCTTT.

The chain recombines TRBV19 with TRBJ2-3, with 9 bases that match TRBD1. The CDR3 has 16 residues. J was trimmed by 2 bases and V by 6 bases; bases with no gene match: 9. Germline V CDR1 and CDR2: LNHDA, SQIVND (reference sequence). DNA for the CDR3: TGTGCCAGTAGGGATACCGGGACAGGGATCACAGATACGCAGTATTTT. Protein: CASRDTGTGITDTQYF.

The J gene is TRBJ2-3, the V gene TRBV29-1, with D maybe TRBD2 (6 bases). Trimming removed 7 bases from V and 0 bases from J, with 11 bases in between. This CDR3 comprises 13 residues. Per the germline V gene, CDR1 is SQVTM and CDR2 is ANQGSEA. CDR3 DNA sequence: TGCAGCGCCTCCGGACTAAGCACAGATACGCAGTATTTT. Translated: CSASGLSTDTQYF.